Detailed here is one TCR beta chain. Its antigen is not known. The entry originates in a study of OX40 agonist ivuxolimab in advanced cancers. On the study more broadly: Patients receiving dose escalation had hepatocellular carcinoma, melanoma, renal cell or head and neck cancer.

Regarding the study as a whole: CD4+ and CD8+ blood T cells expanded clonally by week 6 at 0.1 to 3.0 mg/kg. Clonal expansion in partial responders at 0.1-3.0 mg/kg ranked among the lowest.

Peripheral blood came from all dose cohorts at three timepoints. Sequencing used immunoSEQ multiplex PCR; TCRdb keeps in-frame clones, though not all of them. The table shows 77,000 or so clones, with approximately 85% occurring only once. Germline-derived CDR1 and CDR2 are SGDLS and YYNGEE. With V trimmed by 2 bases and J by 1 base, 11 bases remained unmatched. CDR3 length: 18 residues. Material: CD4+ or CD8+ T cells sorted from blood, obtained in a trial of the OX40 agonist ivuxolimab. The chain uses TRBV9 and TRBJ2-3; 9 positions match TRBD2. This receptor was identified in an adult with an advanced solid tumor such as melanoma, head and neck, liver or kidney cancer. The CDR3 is CASSVQERGVSGTDTQYF. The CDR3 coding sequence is TGTGCCAGCAGCGTTCAAGAGCGGGGGGTTAGCGGCACAGATACGCAGTATTTT. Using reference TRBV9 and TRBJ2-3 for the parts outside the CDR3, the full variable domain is DSGVTQTPKHLITATGQRVTLRCSPRSGDLSVYWYQQSLDQGLQFLIQYYNGEERAKGNILERFSAQQFPDLHSELNLSSLELGDSALYFCASSVQERGVSGTDTQYFGPGTRLTVL.